This TCR beta chain was captured in a study of CD4 T cells in relation to SARS-CoV-2 and coronaviruses (TCRdb year 2021). Describing the broader study: In the ViraFEST assay, PBMCs were cultured with antigen for roughly 11 days, after which TCR beta CDR3s were sequenced to identify antigen-specific clonal expansions. Across all 12 patients in the convalescent cohort, the median age was almost 40 years, with a range of 21 to 72 years. Among the roughly twelve convalescent patients, 8 males and 4 females were included, and two of the subjects were Hispanic. Patient-derived lymphoblastoid cell lines were used to map the HLA restriction of shared crossreactive spike epitopes. Memory CD4+ T cell crossreactivity between SARS-CoV-2 and common cold coronavirus spike proteins was assessed at the TCR clonotype level in the study. The Adaptive Biotechnologies TCR-sequencing kit was used for samples from a few pre-COVID donors and for the naive versus memory experiments, whereas the other data were Illumina-based. A different TCR-beta assay, based on Illumina, was used to sequence expansion assays from other donors in the study. Paper-wide results and their limitations: Small numbers of patients and of tested TCRs were a limitation of the study. Naive versus memory sequencing indicated the assay detects memory recall responses rather than primary responses primed during culture. Roughly 60% of donors had memory CD4+ clonotypes that crossrecognized SARS-CoV-2 and at least one common cold coronavirus spike. Pre-pandemic and post-infection samples were not both contributed by any donor, so tracing of the source of pre-existing responses was limited. Because the crossreactivity analysis focused on spike protein, crossreactivity against other viral proteins was not assessed. Crossreactive clones showed significantly weaker SARS-CoV-2-driven expansion than monoreactive clones, consistent with antigenic imprinting.

The germline V gene yields SGHTS for CDR1 and YDEGEE for CDR2. Taken from cysteine to phenylalanine, the CDR3 has 14 residues. The retained sequence is limited to the CDR3, 42 bases, with the frame set at the first base. V drops 1 base and J drops 1 base, leaving 7 bases in between. Naive and memory CD4+ T cells were separated from cryopreserved PBMCs through CD4 enrichment, which was followed by EasySep naive CD4+ T cell enrichment. For roughly 10 days, sorted naive or memory CD4+ T cells (about 9.5 x 10^4) were cultured at a 1:1 ratio with T cell-depleted PBMCs and CEF peptides. In general, every peptide culture condition was set up in three replicate wells. Ficoll-Paque PLUS gradient centrifugation was used to isolate PBMCs from either whole blood or leukapheresis product. PBMCs were either used fresh in the expansion assay or cryopreserved at -140 degrees C. The QIAamp Micro DNA Kit was used to extract genomic DNA from the CD4+ T cells.

DNA from CEF-cultured naive and memory CD4+ T cells underwent immunoSEQ TCR-beta sequencing at survey level. Regarding the original processing steps: Preprocessing removed nonproductive sequences and CDR3s not starting with C, not ending with F or W, or shorter than 7 amino acids. Antigen-specific clonotypes were called with the MANAFEST web app, based on expansion relative to reference and other culture wells. To be counted as positive, a clone had to show significant expansion compared with the reference culture, at an FDR below 0.05, in 2 of 3 replicate wells. To be called positive, a clone also had to show significant expansion compared with every other tandem well and an odds ratio greater than 5. Cultured and uncultured naive and memory CD4+ repertoires were searched for CDR3s previously identified as spike- and CEF-reactive. Pairwise Levenshtein distance, computed with the stringdist R package after three terminal residues were trimmed from each end, was used as the measure of CDR3 homology. TCRdb stores this immuneACCESS table with in-frame sequences only. Part of the clones is absent; in the studies checked, under half of the shortfall reflects unresolved V genes, and no reason is known for the rest. V, J and clone size are taken as reported in that table, and D and trimming were inferred from the DNA itself. This sample gives approximately 41,000 clones in total; 60% to 85% of them show up just once. The ten largest make up approximately 20% of the sample.

A word on this clone: Which antigen it targets is not known. Per-base quality was not reported, and no clone a single base away is much larger than it.

Sequencing input: memory CD4+ T cells from PBMCs, cultured in vitro. According to the study, the label for this sample's cell subset or site signals: memory (non-naive) CD4+ T cells. This receptor chain uses TRBV5-8 and TRBJ2-3, with no confident D gene call. The origin of this receptor is an adult with COVID-19. The nucleotides are TGTGCCAGCAGCTTGCGCCTCGGCACAGATACGCAGTATTTT. Translated, it gives CASSLRLGTDTQYF.